The text below deals with one TCR beta chain. At one boundary the junction diverges from the germline segment, which might be a read error. CDR1 is MDHEN and CDR2 is SYDVKM in the germline V gene. The CDR3 runs to 15 residues. This sample was included in a study of CD8 T cells in Susac syndrome. While serving as controls, healthy donors were matched for age and sex. Reverse transcription of about 0.5 to 1 ug RNA was performed with random hexamers. TCRdb called the immunoSEQ multiplex PCR reads again in MiXCR, with one record for every CDR3 protein. This table holds about 120,000 distinct CDR3 sequences, around 90% found once.

The sample taken for sequencing was CD4+ T cells from PBMCs. This TCR derives from a human donor in good health. This chain joins TRBV28 and TRBJ2-1; 8 bases line up with TRBD1. In DNA form, the CDR3 reads TGTGCCAGCTATACCCAGGGGGCAGCCTACAATGAGCGGTTCTTC. Amino acid sequence: CASYTQGAAYNERFF.